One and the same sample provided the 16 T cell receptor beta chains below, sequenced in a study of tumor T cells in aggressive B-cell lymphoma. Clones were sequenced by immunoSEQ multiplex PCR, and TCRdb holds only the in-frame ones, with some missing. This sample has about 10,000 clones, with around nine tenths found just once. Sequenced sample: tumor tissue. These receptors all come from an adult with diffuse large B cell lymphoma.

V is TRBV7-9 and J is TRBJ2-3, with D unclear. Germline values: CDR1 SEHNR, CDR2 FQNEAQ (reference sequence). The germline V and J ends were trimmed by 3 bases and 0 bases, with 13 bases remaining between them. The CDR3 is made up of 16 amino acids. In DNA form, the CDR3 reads TGTGCCAGCAGCTTTGGTACTAACGGGAGCACAGATACGCAGTATTTT. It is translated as CASSFGTNGSTDTQYF.

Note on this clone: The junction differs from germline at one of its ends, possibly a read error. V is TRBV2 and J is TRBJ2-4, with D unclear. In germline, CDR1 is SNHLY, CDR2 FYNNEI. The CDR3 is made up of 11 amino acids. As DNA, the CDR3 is TGTGCCAGCAGTGAGGATTCTGGCAGGAACTTC. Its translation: CASSEDSGRNF.

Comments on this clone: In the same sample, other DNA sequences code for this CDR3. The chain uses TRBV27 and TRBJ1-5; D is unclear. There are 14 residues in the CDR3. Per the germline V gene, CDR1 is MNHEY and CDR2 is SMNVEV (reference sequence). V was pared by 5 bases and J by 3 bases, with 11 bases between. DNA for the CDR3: TGTGCCAGCAGTCCGGCGGGATACAATCAGCCCCAGCATTTT. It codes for CASSPAGYNQPQHF.

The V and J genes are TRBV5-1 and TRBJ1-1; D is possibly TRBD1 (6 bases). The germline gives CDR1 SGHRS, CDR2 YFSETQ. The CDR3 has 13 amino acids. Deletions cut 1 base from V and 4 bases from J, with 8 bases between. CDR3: CASSLPQGTEAFF. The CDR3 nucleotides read TGCGCCAGCAGCTTGCCACAGGGCACTGAAGCTTTCTTT.

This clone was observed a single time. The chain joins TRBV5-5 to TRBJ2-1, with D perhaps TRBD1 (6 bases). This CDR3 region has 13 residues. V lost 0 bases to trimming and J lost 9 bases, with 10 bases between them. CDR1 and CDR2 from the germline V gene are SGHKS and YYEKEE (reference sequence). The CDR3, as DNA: TGTGCCAGCAGCTTGGGACAGGTTGGTGAGCAGTTCTTC. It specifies CASSLGQVGEQFF.

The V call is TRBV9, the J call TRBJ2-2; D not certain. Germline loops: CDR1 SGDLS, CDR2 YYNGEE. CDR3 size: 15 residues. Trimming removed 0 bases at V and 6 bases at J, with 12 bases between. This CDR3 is CASSVAVVPSGELFF. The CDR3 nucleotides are TGTGCCAGCAGCGTAGCAGTTGTCCCCTCCGGGGAGCTGTTTTTT.

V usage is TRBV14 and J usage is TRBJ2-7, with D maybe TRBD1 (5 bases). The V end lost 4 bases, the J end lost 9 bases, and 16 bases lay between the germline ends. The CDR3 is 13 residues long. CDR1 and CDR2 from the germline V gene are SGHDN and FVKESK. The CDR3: CASSRSGILGQYF. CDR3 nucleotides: TGTGCCAGCAGCCGATCAGGGATACTTGGGCAGTACTTC. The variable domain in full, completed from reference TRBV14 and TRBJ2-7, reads EAGVTQFPSHSVIEKGQTVTLRCDPISGHDNLYWYRRVMGKEIKFLLHFVKESKQDESGMPNNRFLAERTGGTYSTLKVQPAELEDSGVYFCASSRSGILGQYFGPGTRLTVT.

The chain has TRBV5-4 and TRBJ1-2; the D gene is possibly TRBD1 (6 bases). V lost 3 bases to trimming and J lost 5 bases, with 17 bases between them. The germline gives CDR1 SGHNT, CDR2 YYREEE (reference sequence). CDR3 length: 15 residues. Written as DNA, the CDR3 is TGTGCCAGCAGCTCCGGGAGGGGGAGAGGTTATGGCTACACCTTC. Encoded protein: CASSSGRGRGYGYTF.

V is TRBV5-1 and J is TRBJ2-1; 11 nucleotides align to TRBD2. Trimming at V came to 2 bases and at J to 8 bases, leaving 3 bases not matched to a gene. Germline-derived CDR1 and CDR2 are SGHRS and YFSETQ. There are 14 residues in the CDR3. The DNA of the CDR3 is TGCGCCAGCAGCTTACTAGCGGGAGTGGATGAGCAGTTCTTC. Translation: CASSLLAGVDEQFF.

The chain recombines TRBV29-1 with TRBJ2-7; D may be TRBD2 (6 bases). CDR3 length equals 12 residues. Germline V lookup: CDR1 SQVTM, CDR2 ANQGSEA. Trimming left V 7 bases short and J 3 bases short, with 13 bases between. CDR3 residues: CSGGLEGYEQYF. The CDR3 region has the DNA TGCAGCGGCGGACTGGAGGGCTACGAGCAGTACTTC.

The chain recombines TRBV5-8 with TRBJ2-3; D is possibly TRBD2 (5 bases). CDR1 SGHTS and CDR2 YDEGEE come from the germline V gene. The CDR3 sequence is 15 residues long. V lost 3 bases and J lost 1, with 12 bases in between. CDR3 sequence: CASSSSAGGTDTQYF. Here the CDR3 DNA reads TGTGCCAGCAGCTCGTCTGCGGGTGGCACAGATACGCAGTATTTT. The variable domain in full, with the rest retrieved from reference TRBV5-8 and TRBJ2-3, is EAGVTQSPTHLIKTRGQQATLRCSPISGHTSVYWYQQALGLGLQFLLWYDEGEERNRGNFPPRFSGRQFPNYSSELNVNALELEDSALYLCASSSSAGGTDTQYFGPGTRLTVL.

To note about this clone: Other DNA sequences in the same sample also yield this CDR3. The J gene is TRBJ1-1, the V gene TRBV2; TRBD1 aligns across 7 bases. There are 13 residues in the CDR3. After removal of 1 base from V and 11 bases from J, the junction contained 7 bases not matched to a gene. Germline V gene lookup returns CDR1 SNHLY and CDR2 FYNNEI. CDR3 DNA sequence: TGTGCCAGCAGTGAAGGGTCGGGCAGGGGGGCTTTCTTT. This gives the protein CASSEGSGRGAFF.

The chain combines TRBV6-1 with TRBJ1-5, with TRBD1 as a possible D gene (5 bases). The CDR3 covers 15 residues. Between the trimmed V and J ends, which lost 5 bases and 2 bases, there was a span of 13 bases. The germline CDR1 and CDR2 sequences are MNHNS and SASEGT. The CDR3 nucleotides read TGTGCCAGCAGTCCGTCGGGGGGTGGCAATCAGCCCCAGCATTTT. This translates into CASSPSGGGNQPQHF.

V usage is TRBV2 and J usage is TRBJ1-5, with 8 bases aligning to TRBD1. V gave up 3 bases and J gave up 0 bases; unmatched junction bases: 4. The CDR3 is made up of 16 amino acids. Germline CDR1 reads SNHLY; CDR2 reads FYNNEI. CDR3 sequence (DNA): TGTGCCAGCAGTGACCGGGACAGGTATAGCAATCAGCCCCAGCATTTT. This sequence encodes CASSDRDRYSNQPQHF.

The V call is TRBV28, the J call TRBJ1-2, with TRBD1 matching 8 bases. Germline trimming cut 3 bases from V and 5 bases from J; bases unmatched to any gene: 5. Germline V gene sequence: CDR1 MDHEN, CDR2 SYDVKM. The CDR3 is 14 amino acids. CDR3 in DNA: TGTGCCAGCAGTTTGAGGACAGGGCATTATGGCTACACCTTC. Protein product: CASSLRTGHYGYTF.

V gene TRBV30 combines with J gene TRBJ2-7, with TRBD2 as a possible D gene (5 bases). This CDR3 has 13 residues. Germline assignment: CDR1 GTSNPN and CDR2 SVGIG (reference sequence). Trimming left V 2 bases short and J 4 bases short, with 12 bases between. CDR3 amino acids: CAWSLEALYEQYF. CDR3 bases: TGTGCCTGGAGTTTGGAGGCTCTTTACGAGCAGTACTTC.